These 21 T cell receptor beta chains share one sample of origin, sequenced in a study of blood T cell repertoires in COVID-19. The data were produced by immunoSEQ multiplex PCR, yet TCRdb's version contains in-frame clones alone and is incomplete. There are roughly 380,000 clones in the sample; 85% occur only once, and 3.6% lies in the top ten. The sequenced material came from peripheral blood. The receptors shown here come from a woman between 18 and 29 years old with acute or convalescent COVID-19.

The chain has TRBV29-1 and TRBJ2-2, with 11 bases lining up with TRBD2. The V segment lost 2 bases and the J segment 5 bases; nucleotides outside the gene matches: 4. CDR3 length: 15 residues. Looked up from germline, CDR1 is SQVTM and CDR2 is ANQGSEA. The CDR3 sequence is CSVELAGGFTGELFF. The CDR3 nucleotides read TGCAGCGTTGAACTAGCGGGAGGTTTTACCGGGGAGCTGTTTTTT.

V usage is TRBV4-1 and J usage is TRBJ1-5; tentative D call: TRBD1 (5 bases). Germline V gives CDR1 MGHRA, CDR2 YSYEKL. CDR3 length: 16 amino acids. Trimming took off 4 bases at V and 0 bases at J, with 13 bases between the two ends. Here the CDR3 DNA reads TGCGCCAGCAGCCTCGCGGGGGGAGTTAGCAATCAGCCCCAGCATTTT. Protein product: CASSLAGGVSNQPQHF.

V and J are TRBV6-1 and TRBJ1-5; TRBD1 agrees at 7 bases. J gave up 4 bases and V 6 bases, and 12 bases lay outside the gene matches. The CDR3 is 16 residues long. Germline CDR1 MNHNS, CDR2 SASEGT. The CDR3 here is CASREYTGVGNQPQHF. In DNA, the CDR3 is TGTGCCAGCAGGGAATACACAGGGGTCGGGAATCAGCCCCAGCATTTT.

This clone was seen a few times. V is TRBV27 and J is TRBJ2-7; TRBD1 agrees at 9 bases. The ends lost 5 bases at V and 2 bases at J; junction bases unmatched: 10. This CDR3 is built from 16 residues. The germline V gene encodes CDR1 MNHEY and CDR2 SMNVEV (reference sequence). The CDR3 bases are TGTGCCAGCAGTCTCGCCGGGACAGGGTCCCCCTACGAGCAGTACTTC. Translating it yields CASSLAGTGSPYEQYF.

This rearrangement joins TRBV5-1 to TRBJ1-2, with D maybe TRBD1 (5 bases). V lost 0 bases, J lost 0 bases, and 9 bases lay in between. Germline CDR1 reads SGHRS; CDR2 reads YFSETQ. The CDR3 is made up of 15 amino acids. CDR3 sequence (DNA): TGCGCCAGCAGCTTGGAAGGGGCCGCTAACTATGGCTACACCTTC. Translating gives CASSLEGAANYGYTF.

This rearrangement joins TRBV5-5 to TRBJ2-7; 8 nucleotides agree with TRBD2. Losses at the gene ends were 2 bases for V and 3 bases for J; bases not matched to a gene: 10. This CDR3 is 16 amino acids long. The germline V gene encodes CDR1 SGHKS and CDR2 YYEKEE (reference sequence). This chain's CDR3 is CASSLDLRLASYEQYF. CDR3 in DNA: TGTGCCAGCAGCTTAGACCTCAGACTAGCGAGCTACGAGCAGTACTTC.

This sequence joins TRBV14 and TRBJ2-7; maybe TRBD1 (6 bases). Per the germline V gene, CDR1 is SGHDN and CDR2 is FVKESK. The CDR3 spans 17 residues. Trimming pared 3 bases from V and 6 bases from J, leaving 24 bases between. In nucleotides, the CDR3 is TGTGCCAGCAGCCAGGGGCTAACAGGGCCCCTTTCCCGCGAGCAGTACTTC. Its translation: CASSQGLTGPLSREQYF.

This chain uses TRBV19 with TRBJ1-5, with D unresolved. Germline values: CDR1 LNHDA, CDR2 SQIVND (reference sequence). V was clipped by 5 bases and J by 7 bases, with 9 bases between them. The CDR3 is 12 amino acids. The CDR3 DNA follows: TGTGCCAGTAGTGCCGGGGAGCAGCCCCAGCATTTT. Translated, it gives CASSAGEQPQHF.

In this sample, this clone turned up once. V is TRBV24-1 and J is TRBJ1-5; 8 bases match TRBD1. The ends lost 5 bases at V and 2 bases at J; junction bases unmatched: 7. CDR1 and CDR2 (germline): KGHDR, SFDVKD. This CDR3 is built from 16 residues. The CDR3, as DNA: TGTGCCACCAGTGCGACAGGGGTGGGTGGCAATCAGCCCCAGCATTTT. Amino acids: CATSATGVGGNQPQHF.

This rearrangement joins TRBV19 to TRBJ1-1; TRBD1 agrees at 7 bases. CDR1 LNHDA and CDR2 SQIVND come from the germline V gene (reference sequence). The CDR3 runs to 14 residues. V was pared by 4 bases and J by 1 base, with 3 bases of the junction left unmatched. CDR3 amino acids: CASSTDRENTEAFF. The CDR3 DNA follows: TGTGCCAGTAGTACCGACAGGGAGAACACTGAAGCTTTCTTT.

This clone occurred a few times. The chain couples TRBV4-1 to TRBJ1-2; no firm D call. With 0 bases removed from V and 3 bases from J, the gap between germline ends came to 8 bases. Germline V lookup: CDR1 MGHRA, CDR2 YSYEKL. The CDR3 spans 14 residues. In DNA, the CDR3 is TGCGCCAGCAGCCAAGAGGAGTCTCACTATGGCTACACCTTC. Amino acids: CASSQEESHYGYTF.

V is TRBV6-5 and J is TRBJ1-2, with 8 bases aligning to TRBD1. Trimming at V came to 6 bases and at J to 8 bases, leaving 8 bases not matched to a gene. The CDR3 has 13 residues. CDR1 is MNHEY and CDR2 is SVGAGI in the germline V gene. Here the CDR3 DNA reads TGTGCCAGCAGCTCAAGACAGGGGTACGGCTACACCTTC. Protein product: CASSSRQGYGYTF.

The rearrangement joins TRBV4-1 to TRBJ2-7; a weak D match, TRBD1 (6 bases). V was shortened by 6 bases and J by 1 base, with 13 bases between the two germline ends. Germline-derived CDR1 and CDR2 are MGHRA and YSYEKL. CDR3 length: 14 residues. The CDR3 sequence is CASSGRTESYEQYF. CDR3 DNA sequence: TGCGCCAGCAGTGGCAGGACAGAGTCCTACGAGCAGTACTTC.

This clone was counted once. The rearrangement uses TRBV4-1 and TRBJ2-5, with a weak D call TRBD2 (6 bases). Germline V CDR1 and CDR2: MGHRA, YSYEKL. With 3 bases removed from V and 5 bases from J, the gap between germline ends came to 16 bases. The CDR3 sequence is 15 residues long. The CDR3 DNA sequence: TGCGCCAGCAGCCAGGCCCGAGGGGAGGTGGAGACCCAGTACTTC. Translation: CASSQARGEVETQYF.

V gene TRBV28 combines with J gene TRBJ1-6; 10 bases line up with TRBD1. CDR1 is MDHEN, CDR2 SYDVKM, per germline. CDR3 length: 15 residues. The ends lost 5 bases at V and 7 bases at J; junction bases unmatched: 5. The CDR3 loop reads CASSPGTGENSPLHF. The CDR3 DNA is TGTGCCAGCAGTCCCGGGACAGGGGAGAATTCACCCCTCCACTTT.

This chain joins TRBV4-1 and TRBJ2-7, with D perhaps TRBD2 (5 bases). CDR3 length equals 13 residues. Per the germline V gene, CDR1 is MGHRA and CDR2 is YSYEKL. V lost 2 bases and J 0 bases, leaving 5 bases between the germline ends. DNA of the CDR3: TGCGCCAGCAGCCAAACTAGCTCCTACGAGCAGTACTTC. This gives the protein CASSQTSSYEQYF.

This sequence joins TRBV29-1 and TRBJ2-7, with a possible D match to TRBD1 (6 bases). CDR1 and CDR2 (germline): SQVTM, ANQGSEA. V shed 7 bases and J shed 3 bases, with 13 bases lying between them. The CDR3 has 12 amino acids. CDR3 nucleotides: TGCAGCGCACTTAGAGGGGGCTACGAGCAGTACTTC. It specifies CSALRGGYEQYF.

The rearrangement uses TRBV10-1 and TRBJ1-3; 7 positions match TRBD1. V lost 5 bases and J lost 0; bases outside the gene matches: 7. CDR3 length equals 16 residues. From germline, CDR1 is WNHNN and CDR2 SYGVQD (reference sequence). In DNA form, the CDR3 reads TGCGCCAGCAGTCCCGGACAGGCGTTCTCTGGAAACACCATATATTTT. It is translated as CASSPGQAFSGNTIYF.

This chain joins TRBV12-5 and TRBJ2-3; TRBD2 agrees at 9 bases. The CDR3 has 15 amino acids. The V gene end was trimmed by 9 bases and the J gene end by 6 bases; junction bases not matched to a gene: 13. Germline V gives CDR1 LGHNT, CDR2 FRNRAP. CDR3 coding DNA: TGTGCTAGCGGAGATGGAAGCGGGGGGATCGATACGCAGTATTTT. Residues: CASGDGSGGIDTQYF.

The J gene is TRBJ2-7, the V gene TRBV27, with 9 bases identical to TRBD2. The ends lost 2 bases at V and 6 bases at J; junction bases unmatched: 5. This CDR3 is built from 14 residues. Germline V CDR1 and CDR2: MNHEY, SMNVEV (reference sequence). The CDR3 reads CASSLVSGSLEQYF. In DNA form, the CDR3 reads TGTGCCAGCAGTTTAGTTAGCGGGAGTCTCGAGCAGTACTTC.

CDR3 in amino acids: CASRTSGGDNEQFF. The CDR3 DNA reads TGCGCCAGCAGGACTAGCGGGGGGGACAATGAGCAGTTCTTC. The chain couples TRBV10-2 to TRBJ2-1, with 14 bases matching TRBD2. Germline CDR1 WSHSY, CDR2 SAAADI. This CDR3 is 14 amino acids long. V was clipped by 6 bases and J by 5 bases; unmatched bases: 0.